What follows describes a single TCR beta chain. The sample belongs to a study of monozygotic twins with inflammatory bowel disease. TCRdb processed the 5' RACE reads again and assigns one entry to each CDR3 protein, with no DNA. The table lists more than 95,000 distinct CDR3 sequences. CDR1 and CDR2 (germline): MGHDK, SYGVNS. CDR3 length equals 16 residues. Sequenced: blood. This TCR was recovered from a human donor with ulcerative colitis or Crohn's disease, or a healthy co-twin of an affected twin (not recorded which). The chain is built from TRBV25-1 and TRBJ2-1; TCRdb calls TRBD2, which cannot be checked without DNA. The CDR3 loop reads CASSPLAGGPGDEQFF.